What follows describes a single T cell receptor (beta chain). Its target is unknown. Trimming removed 3 bases from V and 5 bases from J; junction bases left unmatched: 9. The length of the CDR3 is 16 residues. Germline values: CDR1 LGHDT, CDR2 YNNKEL (reference sequence). The data belong to a study of Ad26.COV2.S vaccination and SARS-CoV-2 variants. Study information: A COV1001 Ad26.COV2.S trial-arm participant provided the sample. Dosing was one shot or two shots 56 days apart. Whole-study findings and limits: The breadth of spike-specific CD8+ and CD4+ T cell responses after vaccination was reportedly substantial.

Treatment denoted: around 19 received Ad26.COV2.S at low or high dose, single or two shots; about 5 received placebo; per-sample allocation not given. Samples came from day 63 after the first vaccine or placebo injection. Within Boston, the person who donated was an adult of 18-55 years. Here immunoSEQ multiplex PCR was the method, and the copy in TCRdb shows in-frame clones only, minus some. In the table there are about 350,000 clones, 88% of which are singletons. The sequenced sample was peripheral blood, obtained in a trial of Ad26.COV2.S vaccine versus placebo. The chain combines TRBV3-1 (or the pseudogene TRBV3-2) with TRBJ2-7; 11 bases line up with TRBD1. This clonotype was sampled from a person aged 18-60 years who received the Ad26.COV2.S COVID-19 vaccine or a placebo. CDR3: CASSQDGTGGHDEQYF. The CDR3 region has the DNA TGTGCCAGCAGCCAGGATGGGACAGGGGGTCACGACGAGCAGTACTTC.